These 23 T cell receptor beta chains were sequenced from one sample in a study of blood T cell repertoires in COVID-19. Sequencing was performed with immunoSEQ multiplex PCR; in TCRdb, only in-frame clones are kept and a portion is missing. The data contain about 120,000 clones, 76% of them singletons. The source material was peripheral blood. The receptors were sampled from a woman older than 75 with acute or convalescent COVID-19.

The J gene is TRBJ1-5, the V gene TRBV3-1 (or the pseudogene TRBV3-2); D gene ambiguous. The germline gives CDR1 LGHDT, CDR2 YNNKEL (reference sequence). CDR3 length: 14 amino acids. With 0 bases removed from V and 2 bases from J, the gap between germline ends came to 5 bases. CDR3 region: CASSQDIGNQPQHF. The CDR3, as DNA: TGTGCCAGCAGCCAAGATATAGGCAATCAGCCCCAGCATTTT.

The rearrangement uses TRBV10-3 and TRBJ1-1, with 7 bases that match TRBD1. Per the germline V gene, CDR1 is ENHRY and CDR2 is SYGVKD. Germline trimming cut 2 bases from V and 4 bases from J; bases unmatched to any gene: 16. The CDR3 has 18 amino acids. DNA of the CDR3: TGTGCCATCAGTGAGAATTTAGACAGGGATAACTCGGGCACTGAAGCTTTCTTT. Translation gives CAISENLDRDNSGTEAFF.

This clone was recorded only once. The chain links TRBV6-5 to TRBJ2-1; tentatively, D is TRBD2 (5 bases). Trimming cost V 8 bases and J 8 bases, with 16 bases left between them. This CDR3 region has 13 residues. CDR1 and CDR2 from the germline V gene are MNHEY and SVGAGI. DNA for the CDR3: TGTGCCAGCGGTCCCGGAGGAGTGGATGAGCAGTTCTTC. Its protein product is CASGPGGVDEQFF.

This clone was picked up one time. This chain joins TRBV27 and TRBJ1-6; perhaps TRBD1 as D (6 bases). The CDR3 totals 18 residues. From germline, CDR1 is MNHEY and CDR2 SMNVEV (reference sequence). The V and J ends lost 3 bases and 1 base respectively, with 16 bases between them. As DNA, the CDR3 is TGTGCCAGCAGTTTCGGGGGGCTGAGTTGGTCCTATAATTCACCCCTCCACTTT. It yields the protein CASSFGGLSWSYNSPLHF.

The CDR3 here is CASSPAGGPTDTQYF. CDR3 bases: TGTGCCAGCTCACCGGCGGGGGGGCCCACAGATACGCAGTATTTT. This chain links TRBV18 with TRBJ2-3, with 9 bases lining up with TRBD2. Germline V lookup: CDR1 KGHSH, CDR2 LQKENI. The CDR3 spans 15 residues. With 3 bases clipped from V and 2 bases from J, the junction kept 3 bases outside the gene matches.

This clone appeared a single time. V usage is TRBV4-2 and J usage is TRBJ2-2; D perhaps matches TRBD2 (6 bases). The length of the CDR3 is 18 residues. The V end lost 10 bases, the J end lost 5 bases, and 29 bases lay between the germline ends. Germline V gene data show CDR1 as LGHNA and CDR2 as YNFKEQ. For the CDR3, the DNA is TGTGCCACGTCGTCGGGGACGACCTGGAGGGGTTTTACCGGGGAGCTGTTTTTT. Its translation is CATSSGTTWRGFTGELFF.

V is TRBV30 and J is TRBJ1-1; 8 bases fit TRBD1. Looked up from germline, CDR1 is GTSNPN and CDR2 is SVGIG (reference sequence). The CDR3 consists of 13 residues. The junction had 9 bases not matched to a gene; V was cut back by 7 bases and J by 5 bases. The CDR3 is CASEQGVRTEAFF. The DNA for the CDR3 is TGTGCCTCTGAACAGGGGGTACGGACTGAAGCTTTCTTT. The entire variable domain, with the rest obtained from reference TRBV30 and TRBJ1-1, is as follows: SQTIHQWPATLVQPVGSPLSLECTVEGTSNPNLYWYRQAAGRGLQLLFYSVGIGQISSEVPQNLSASRPQDRQFILSSKKLLLSDSGFYLCASEQGVRTEAFFGQGTRLTVV.

This clone was seen only a few times. At one of its ends the junction is not consistent with the germline gene, which may arise from a read error. V usage is TRBV19 and J usage is TRBJ1-4; D is unclear. Per germline, CDR1 LNHDA and CDR2 SQIVND (reference sequence). This CDR3 contains 14 residues. The CDR3 nucleotides read TGTGCCAGTAGTCCGGGAGCTTTTACGGACTACTGGGTTTTT. Residues: CASSPGAFTDYWVF. Full variable domain (rest looked up from reference TRBV19 and TRBJ1-4): DGGITQSPKYLFRKEGQNVTLSCEQNLNHDAMYWYRQDPGQGLRLIYYSQIVNDFQKGDIAEGYSVSREKKESFPLTVTSAQKNPTAFYLCASSPGAFTDYWVFGSGTQLSVL.

The rearrangement uses TRBV25-1 and TRBJ2-7, with D perhaps TRBD1 (5 bases). The V gene lost 2 bases and the J gene lost 4 bases, with 12 bases spanning the gap. Germline lookup yields CDR1 MGHDK and CDR2 SYGVNS. The CDR3 has 14 residues. This CDR3 is CASSEIDSLYEQYF. In DNA form, the CDR3 reads TGTGCCAGCAGTGAAATAGACAGCCTTTACGAGCAGTACTTC.

The gene calls are TRBV6-5 and TRBJ2-7; 10 bases align to TRBD1. CDR3 size: 16 residues. Germline lookup yields CDR1 MNHEY and CDR2 SVGAGI. J gave up 1 base and V 2 bases, and 5 bases lay outside the gene matches. In DNA form, the CDR3 reads TGTGCCAGCAGTTACGGTGGACAGGGGGTGTCCTACGAGCAGTACTTC. Translation: CASSYGGQGVSYEQYF.

V gene TRBV15 combines with J gene TRBJ1-5, with 9 positions matching TRBD1. The CDR3 has 14 amino acids. Germline V gene lookup returns CDR1 LNHNV and CDR2 YYDKDF (reference sequence). The J segment lost 7 bases and the V segment lost 5 bases, leaving 6 bases of the junction unmatched. The CDR3: CATSGTGGIQPQHF. The CDR3, as DNA: TGTGCCACCAGCGGAACAGGGGGCATCCAGCCCCAGCATTTT.

The J gene is TRBJ2-1, the V gene TRBV5-1; TRBD2 aligns across 10 bases. The V gene end was trimmed by 0 bases and the J gene end by 0 bases; junction bases not matched to a gene: 6. The CDR3 runs 18 residues. Germline V CDR1 and CDR2: SGHRS, YFSETQ. The CDR3 sequence: CASSLAPLAGVSYNEQFF. CDR3 DNA: TGCGCCAGCAGCTTGGCACCGCTAGCGGGGGTCTCCTACAATGAGCAGTTCTTC.

As regards this clone: This specimen includes other DNA sequences encoding the same CDR3. The chain links TRBV18 to TRBJ1-2, with D tentatively TRBD1 (5 bases). Germline CDR1 is KGHSH and CDR2 is LQKENI. Deletions cut 2 bases from V and 3 bases from J, with 7 bases between. CDR3 length: 13 amino acids. The CDR3 is CASSPDRDYGYTF. The CDR3 bases are TGTGCCAGCTCACCAGACAGAGACTATGGCTACACCTTC.

The DNA of the CDR3 is TGTGCCACCAGTGATACCCCGGGACAAGGGACGGATGAGCAGTTCTTC. Its protein product is CATSDTPGQGTDEQFF. The rearrangement links TRBV24-1 to TRBJ2-1; TRBD1 is a possible D gene (6 bases). The CDR3 sequence is 16 residues long. Trimming cost V 3 bases and J 8 bases, with 19 bases left between them. From germline, CDR1 is KGHDR and CDR2 SFDVKD.

J is TRBJ1-5 and V is TRBV5-5; TRBD1 aligns across 7 bases. With 4 bases clipped from V and 6 bases from J, the junction kept 10 bases outside the gene matches. There are 15 residues in the CDR3. The germline V gene has CDR1 SGHKS and CDR2 YYEKEE (reference sequence). As DNA, the CDR3 is TGTGCCAGCAGCCTGGACAGGAGCATTCGTCAGCCCCAGCATTTT. Residues: CASSLDRSIRQPQHF. Full variable domain (outside the CDR3, taken from reference TRBV5-5 and TRBJ1-5): DAGVTQSPTHLIKTRGQQVTLRCSPISGHKSVSWYQQVLGQGPQFIFQYYEKEERGRGNFPDRFSARQFPNYSSELNVNALLLGDSALYLCASSLDRSIRQPQHFGDGTRLSIL.

The genes are TRBV4-1 and TRBJ1-2; the D gene is possibly TRBD1 (5 bases). Looked up from germline, CDR1 is MGHRA and CDR2 is YSYEKL. V was shortened by 0 bases and J by 3 bases, with 11 bases between the two germline ends. The CDR3 covers 15 residues. The CDR3 protein is CASSQDPGGDYGYTF. CDR3 in DNA: TGCGCCAGCAGCCAAGATCCGGGAGGGGACTATGGCTACACCTTC.

The chain carries TRBV28 and TRBJ2-7, with 16 bases that match TRBD2. The V gene's germline CDR1 is MDHEN and CDR2 SYDVKM. The CDR3 totals 21 residues. Trimming at V came to 3 bases and at J to 8 bases, leaving 22 bases not matched to a gene. The CDR3 is CASSFRAGAGLAGGPRVKQYF. The CDR3 DNA is TGTGCCAGCAGTTTTCGTGCGGGGGCGGGACTAGCGGGAGGGCCTCGTGTCAAGCAGTACTTC.

This clone is labeled as medium-sized. This chain connects TRBV7-6 to TRBJ1-2; TRBD1 agrees at 9 bases. The germline V gene encodes CDR1 SGHVS and CDR2 FNYEAQ. Trimming at V came to 1 base and at J to 6 bases, leaving 9 bases not matched to a gene. This CDR3 has 16 residues. CDR3 DNA: TGTGCCAGCAGCTTAGGGCCGGGACAGGGAAATGATGGCTACACCTTC. It yields the protein CASSLGPGQGNDGYTF.

The chain recombines TRBV7-3 with TRBJ2-6, with TRBD1 matching over 7 bases. Per the germline V gene, CDR1 is SGHTA and CDR2 is FQGTGA. The CDR3 is made up of 15 amino acids. V dropped 5 bases and J dropped 2; count of bases not matched to a gene: 3. This chain's CDR3 is CASSPGQAGANVLTF. The CDR3, as DNA: TGTGCCAGCAGCCCCGGACAGGCTGGGGCCAACGTCCTGACTTTC.

The gene calls are TRBV27 and TRBJ2-1, with 11 bases lining up with TRBD2. The CDR3 length is 16 residues. The germline CDR1 and CDR2 sequences are MNHEY and SMNVEV (reference sequence). V lost 5 bases to trimming and J lost 5 bases; unmatched junction nucleotides: 8. The CDR3 spells CASSPSGGQVHNEQFF. The CDR3 nucleotides read TGTGCCAGCAGTCCTAGCGGGGGGCAGGTGCACAATGAGCAGTTCTTC.

This CDR3 is CASRGGSGGEQFF. CDR3 DNA: TGTGCCAGCAGGGGGGGTAGCGGGGGTGAGCAGTTCTTC. This chain uses TRBV6-6 with TRBJ2-1; 9 nucleotides line up with TRBD2. The CDR3 has 13 amino acids. Germline lookup yields CDR1 MNHNY and CDR2 SVGAGI (reference sequence). The V gene end was trimmed by 6 bases and the J gene end by 9 bases; junction bases not matched to a gene: 6.

The chain joins TRBV5-1 to TRBJ2-2; TRBD1 aligns across 8 bases. This CDR3 is 14 amino acids long. Trimming cost V 4 bases and J 3 bases; bases outside gene matches: 2. Germline V gene sequence: CDR1 SGHRS, CDR2 YFSETQ. This CDR3 reads CASSTTGDTGELFF. In DNA form, the CDR3 reads TGCGCCAGCAGCACGACAGGGGACACCGGGGAGCTGTTTTTT.

The chain links TRBV28 to TRBJ1-1; 8 bases agree with TRBD1. Unmatched junction bases numbered 12, after V lost 10 bases and J lost 2 bases. CDR3 length: 15 amino acids. Germline V gene data show CDR1 as MDHEN and CDR2 as SYDVKM. This chain's CDR3 is CATHIPGQVNTEAFF. The CDR3 coding sequence is TGTGCCACCCATATCCCGGGACAGGTTAACACTGAAGCTTTCTTT. Drawing the rest from reference TRBV28 and TRBJ1-1, the complete variable domain is DVKVTQSSRYLVKRTGEKVFLECVQDMDHENMFWYRQDPGLGLRLIYFSYDVKMKEKGDIPEGYSVSREKKERFSLILESASTNQTSMYLCATHIPGQVNTEAFFGQGTRLTVV.